This T cell receptor (beta chain) was documented in a study of technical replicates of blood from a handful of donors. From germline, CDR1 is GTSNPN and CDR2 SVGIG (reference sequence). The CDR3 loop spans 16 amino acids. The V end was cut by 1 base, the J end by 0 bases, with 13 bases between. Libraries were prepared by immunoSEQ multiplex PCR; TCRdb keeps only in-frame clonotypes and omits some of them. The repertoire consists of 68,000 or so clones, with roughly nine tenths occurring once and the leading ten covering about 0.38%. This receptor was obtained from a human donor in good health. The sample consisted of T cells isolated from PBMCs. The genes are TRBV30 and TRBJ2-1, with D possibly being TRBD1 (6 bases). As DNA, the CDR3 is TGTGCCTGGAGTGACGCTTTAGGGGGCTCCTACAATGAGCAGTTCTTC. Encoded protein: CAWSDALGGSYNEQFF.